Shown below are 19 T cell receptor beta chains from a single sample sequenced in a study of T cell clonality in common variable immunodeficiency. Measured with immunoSEQ multiplex PCR; TCRdb has only the in-frame clones, and not every one. The record shows approximately 37,000 clones for this sample, with no singletons present. Sequenced sample: peripheral blood mononuclear cells. Receptors originate from a person aged 18 to 70 in good health.

A note on this clone: Read sequence stops 3 residues before the CDR3 end, and the germline J gene provides the missing end. The V call is TRBV19, the J call TRBJ1-1; 7 nucleotides agree with TRBD1. J lost 6 bases, V lost 4 bases, and 11 bases had no gene match. The CDR3 covers 15 residues. CDR1 and CDR2 (germline): LNHDA, SQIVND (reference sequence). CDR3 region: CASSTPGGGHAEAFF. The sequenced part of the CDR3 DNA is TGTGCCAGTAGTACCCCAGGGGGTGGGCACGCTGAA.

In its sample, this clone was seen many times. CDR3 bases read: TGCAGTGCTACTACAGGGGCTGAATTCACAGATACG. It codes for CSATTGAEFTDT. The whole CDR3 protein is CSATTGAEFTDTQYF. The rearrangement links TRBV20-1 to TRBJ2-3; 7 bases fit TRBD1. The CDR3 end lies 3 residues beyond the end of the read and is filled in from the germline J gene. The V gene's germline CDR1 is DFQATT and CDR2 SNEGSKA (reference sequence). V dropped 4 bases and J dropped 2; count of bases not matched to a gene: 9. The CDR3 is 15 amino acids.

This clone has at least ten counts. The read terminates 3 residues ahead of where the CDR3 ends, so the germline J gene completes it. J is TRBJ1-2 and V is TRBV5-1; 10 positions agree with TRBD1. Germline CDR1 and CDR2: SGHRS and YFSETQ. The CDR3 has 16 amino acids. V shed 0 bases and J 4 bases; nucleotides not matched to a gene: 6. CDR3 DNA, as far as it was read: TGCGCCAGCAGCTTGGGGACAGGGGGTCTCAGCTATGGC. As protein: CASSLGTGGLSYG. The complete CDR3 reads CASSLGTGGLSYGYTF.

Comments on this clone: The read terminates 3 residues before the CDR3 end, so the remaining end is supplied by the germline J gene. V gene TRBV10-2 combines with J gene TRBJ2-7, with D hard to call. This CDR3 spans 12 amino acids. The germline CDR1 and CDR2 sequences are WSHSY and SAAADI. Trimming shortened V by 5 bases and J by 0 bases, and 5 bases separated the two germline ends. Here the CDR3 reads CASSHSSYEQYF. The CDR3 DNA, read in part, is TGCGCCAGCAGTCACAGCTCCTACGAG.

Comments on this clone: The read ends 3 residues shy of where the CDR3 ends; the end is completed using the germline J gene. The gene calls are TRBV19 and TRBJ1-2, with unresolved D. Germline V CDR1 and CDR2: LNHDA, SQIVND (reference sequence). V gave up 3 bases and J gave up 7 bases, with 9 bases separating them. The CDR3 runs to 12 residues. The CDR3 region is CASSIPHGGYTF. The sequenced CDR3 bases are TGTGCCAGTAGTATCCCCCACGGTGGC.

In its sample, this clone was seen a few times. The missing CDR3 end, 3 residues past where the read stops, is filled in from the germline J gene. The chain is built from TRBV5-1 and TRBJ2-1, with D perhaps TRBD2 (5 bases). Germline CDR1 SGHRS, CDR2 YFSETQ. This CDR3 comprises 13 residues. Between the trimmed V and J ends, which lost 0 bases and 9 bases, there was a span of 10 bases. The CDR3 loop is CASSLDARAEQFF. The part of the CDR3 DNA that was read is TGCGCCAGCAGCTTGGATGCGCGGGCTGAG.

This clone was counted ten times or more. Coverage ceases 3 residues before the CDR3 finishes, and the germline J gene fills in the end. This sequence joins TRBV20-1 and TRBJ2-2; the D is unclear. The CDR3 loop spans 14 amino acids. CDR1 and CDR2 from the germline V gene are DFQATT and SNEGSKA (reference sequence). Trimming removed 3 bases at V and 0 bases at J, with 8 bases between. Partial CDR3 DNA: TGCAGTGCTAGGAGGCACGCGAACACCGGGGAG. It encodes CSARRHANTGE. The whole CDR3 region reads CSARRHANTGELFF.

This clone has ten or more counts. The read ends 3 residues before the CDR3 terminus; that terminus is restored from the germline J gene. This sequence joins TRBV5-1 and TRBJ2-1, with a tentative D call TRBD1 (5 bases). Germline CDR1 reads SGHRS; CDR2 reads YFSETQ. This CDR3 contains 16 residues. The germline V and J ends were trimmed by 0 bases and 5 bases, with 15 bases remaining between them. The CDR3 DNA, read in part, is TGCGCCAGCAGCTTGGGGGTCAGGGCGGATAACAATGAG. This sequence encodes CASSLGVRADNNE. The CDR3, in full, reads CASSLGVRADNNEQFF.

This clone was picked up many times. The CDR3 end falls 3 residues outside the read, so it is completed with the germline J gene. The V and J genes are TRBV19 and TRBJ2-4; D not certain. V lost 2 bases and J lost 0, with 8 bases in between. The germline CDR1 and CDR2 sequences are LNHDA and SQIVND (reference sequence). This CDR3 has 15 amino acids. CDR3 in amino acids: CASSITFLAKNIQYF. The sequenced part of the CDR3 DNA is TGTGCCAGTAGTATAACTTTTCTAGCCAAAAACATT.

There are many counts of this clone. The read stops 3 residues short of the end of the CDR3; the missing end is completed from the germline J gene. This sequence joins TRBV7-2 and TRBJ2-3; 9 nucleotides align to TRBD2. The CDR3 covers 14 residues. Germline values: CDR1 SGHTA, CDR2 FQGNSA. The trim removed 6 bases at V and 5 bases at J, leaving 6 bases unmatched. The CDR3 reads CASSPSGVLDTQYF. CDR3 bases read: TGTGCCAGCAGTCCTAGCGGGGTCCTAGATACG. The full variable domain, completed using reference TRBV7-2 and TRBJ2-3, is GAGVSQSPSNKVTEKGKDVELRCDPISGHTALYWYRQSLGQGLEFLIYFQGNSAPDKSGLPSDRFSAERTGGSVSTLTIQRTQQEDSAVYLCASSPSGVLDTQYFGPGTRLTVL.

Ten or more counts support this clone. The missing CDR3 end, 3 residues past where the read stops, is filled in from the germline J gene. The V call is TRBV5-1, the J call TRBJ1-4; the D gene is possibly TRBD1 (6 bases). Between the trimmed V and J ends, which lost 4 bases and 0 bases, there was a span of 13 bases. This CDR3 region has 16 residues. Germline CDR1 and CDR2: SGHRS and YFSETQ. Partial CDR3 DNA: TGCGCCAGCAGCATAGGACAGCTTGCAACTAATGAAAAA. Its protein is CASSIGQLATNEK. The entire CDR3 is CASSIGQLATNEKLFF.

This clone was picked up many times. The CDR3 is cut off 3 residues early in the read; its end comes from the germline J gene. The chain has TRBV5-1 and TRBJ1-1; no reliable D call. The germline CDR1 and CDR2 sequences are SGHRS and YFSETQ. The CDR3 runs to 14 residues. Deletions cut 0 bases from V and 2 bases from J, with 8 bases between. The covered CDR3 bases are TGCGCCAGCAGCTTGGTGCCAGATAACACTGAA. Its protein is CASSLVPDNTE. The entire CDR3 sequence reads CASSLVPDNTEAFF. The full variable domain, with the rest looked up from reference TRBV5-1 and TRBJ1-1, is KAGVTQTPRYLIKTRGQQVTLSCSPISGHRSVSWYQQTPGQGLQFLFEYFSETQRNKGNFPGRFSGRQFSNSRSEMNVSTLELGDSALYLCASSLVPDNTEAFFGQGTRLTVV.

In its sample, this clone was seen many times. The read comes to an end 3 residues before the CDR3 does, leaving the germline J gene to fill in the end. Other DNA sequences in the sample encode the same CDR3. The genes are TRBV7-2 and TRBJ2-3; D not certain. V shed 2 bases and J shed 2 bases, with 2 bases lying between them. This CDR3 is built from 12 residues. Germline V gene sequence: CDR1 SGHTA, CDR2 FQGNSA. CDR3 residues: CASSLYTDTQYF. Partial CDR3 DNA: TGTGCCAGCAGCTTATACACAGATACG.

In its sample, this clone was seen a few times. Read data end 3 residues before the CDR3 end; the end is taken from the germline J gene. The chain employs TRBV6-1 and TRBJ2-7; 7 bases are a match to TRBD2. The CDR3 contains 14 residues. Trimming removed 2 bases from V and 5 bases from J; junction bases left unmatched: 6. From germline, CDR1 is MNHNS and CDR2 SASEGT. The CDR3 loop reads CASSERTRGNEQYF. The DNA read from the CDR3 is TGTGCCAGCAGTGAAAGGACTAGGGGAAACGAG.

The sample holds many counts of this clone. The read gets to within 3 residues of the CDR3 end, and the germline J gene fills in the rest. This chain links TRBV19 with TRBJ2-7; TRBD1 matches at 7 bases. This CDR3 has 13 amino acids. V lost 10 bases, J lost 2 bases, and 8 bases stayed unmatched. Germline CDR1 LNHDA, CDR2 SQIVND (reference sequence). The covered CDR3 bases are TGTGCCACCTCGACAGGGACGACCTACGAG. Translated, it gives CATSTGTTYE. The whole CDR3 protein reads CATSTGTTYEQYF.

This clone showed up many times. The read terminates 3 residues before the CDR3 end, so the remaining end is supplied by the germline J gene. The V gene is TRBV18, the J gene TRBJ2-7, with unresolved D. This CDR3 has 13 residues. Trimming cost V 3 bases and J 0 bases, with 6 bases left between them. The germline gives CDR1 KGHSH, CDR2 LQKENI. This CDR3 is CASSPRSSYEQYF. CDR3 DNA (partial): TGTGCCAGCTCACCGAGGTCCTCCTACGAG.

This clone has only a few counts. The CDR3 goes on 3 residues after the read ends, and that part is filled in from the germline J gene. This chain joins TRBV19 and TRBJ1-1; no clear D. Germline V CDR1 and CDR2: LNHDA, SQIVND (reference sequence). Trimming left V 9 bases short and J 6 bases short, with 23 bases between. The CDR3 contains 15 residues. CDR3 region: CASQWEVGDSAEAFF. The part of the CDR3 DNA that was read is TGTGCCAGCCAATGGGAGGTCGGGGATAGCGCTGAA.

The table lists this clone with many counts. The read ends 3 residues before the CDR3 terminus; that terminus is restored from the germline J gene. The chain recombines TRBV7-9 with TRBJ1-2; TRBD1 aligns across 8 bases. CDR3 length equals 13 residues. Germline V gene lookup returns CDR1 SEHNR and CDR2 FQNEAQ (reference sequence). V lost 2 bases, J lost 6 bases, and 2 bases stayed unmatched. The CDR3 protein is CASSLNRGDGYTF. The DNA read from the CDR3 is TGTGCCAGCAGCTTAAACAGGGGGGATGGC.

This clone was detected many times. The read ends 3 residues before the CDR3 terminus; that terminus is restored from the germline J gene. V is TRBV30 and J is TRBJ2-2; D perhaps matches TRBD1 (5 bases). The germline V gene encodes CDR1 GTSNPN and CDR2 SVGIG (reference sequence). Trimming stripped 0 bases from V and 5 bases from J, with 13 bases between. There are 15 residues in the CDR3. Incomplete CDR3 DNA: TGTGCCTGGAGTGTACGTCACAGGCGGACCGGGGAG. Its translation: CAWSVRHRRTGE. The full CDR3 reads CAWSVRHRRTGELFF.